The 29 T cell receptor beta chains below were found in one sample sequenced in a study of T cells in Graves' hyperthyroidism and ophthalmopathy. The investigators amplified TCR beta CDR3 regions from RNA transcripts. The HTBI primer set drove a first-round RT-PCR of the TCR CDR3. A single record per CDR3 protein comes from TCRdb applying MiXCR to the multiplex PCR reads. The sample shows about 600,000 distinct CDR3 sequences, about 16% of them seen only once. The sample consisted of blood. All receptors come from a woman in her forties with Graves' ophthalmopathy.

In this sample, this clonotype turned up many times. This chain links TRBV6-1 with TRBJ1-2, with D possibly TRBD1 on 5 matching bases. The CDR3 covers 15 residues. With 8 bases removed from V and 0 bases from J, the gap between germline ends came to 16 bases. Germline values: CDR1 MNHNS, CDR2 SASEGT. CDR3 coding DNA: TGTGCCAGCCGAGCCGGGACTTTGACTAACTATGGCTACACCTTC. Translation gives CASRAGTLTNYGYTF.

This clonotype was observed a few times. The chain joins TRBV7-6 to TRBJ2-7; 7 nucleotides align to TRBD2. Looked up from germline, CDR1 is SGHVS and CDR2 is FNYEAQ. Germline trimming cut 7 bases from V and 0 bases from J; bases unmatched to any gene: 9. CDR3 length: 15 residues. The DNA for the CDR3 is TGTGCCAGCACGTGGGGTAGCGGGCTCTCCTACGAGCAGTACTTC. Amino acid sequence: CASTWGSGLSYEQYF.

This clonotype was recorded many times. The chain couples TRBV5-6 to TRBJ2-5; D is ambiguous. Trimming took off 8 bases at V and 4 bases at J, with 9 bases between the two ends. The CDR3 covers 11 residues. Germline CDR1 is SGHDT and CDR2 is YYEEEE. The CDR3 DNA follows: TGTGCCAGTCAGCTGGCAGAGACCCAGTACTTC. It encodes CASQLAETQYF.

This clonotype was counted between two and nine times. The V and J genes are TRBV6-1 and TRBJ1-5; tentative D call: TRBD1 (6 bases). V was pared by 7 bases and J by 5 bases, with 15 bases between. The length of the CDR3 is 14 residues. Germline V gives CDR1 MNHNS, CDR2 SASEGT. DNA of the CDR3: TGTGCCAGCAAGGAGGAAAAGGGGGATCAGCCCCAGCATTTT. This gives the protein CASKEEKGDQPQHF.

Points on this clonotype: This may be a read error, as it is one base from a much larger clone. The CDR3 ends on some other residue instead of the conserved phenylalanine or tryptophan, so this is likely a read error. The chain links TRBV28 to TRBJ2-6; D perhaps matches TRBD1 (6 bases). Germline V gene data show CDR1 as MDHEN and CDR2 as SYDVKM. This CDR3 is 16 amino acids long. V dropped 1 base and J dropped 1 base, with 8 bases sitting between them. In DNA, the CDR3 is TGTGCCAGCAGTTTATCCAGGGGATCTGGGGCCAACGTCCTGACTCTC. This gives the protein CASSLSRGSGANVLTL.

Written as DNA, the CDR3 is TGTGCCAGCAGTGACTCGCCTGAAACTAGCACAGATACGCAGTATTTT. Translated, it gives CASSDSPETSTDTQYF. The V and J genes are TRBV6-4 and TRBJ2-3; D unresolved. The germline V gene has CDR1 MRHNA and CDR2 SNTAGT. Trimming removed 0 bases at V and 0 bases at J, with 10 bases between. This CDR3 is built from 16 residues.

This clonotype has ten or more counts. J is TRBJ2-1 and V is TRBV12-3 or TRBV12-4; 10 nucleotides agree with TRBD1. Trimming removed 6 bases from V and 7 bases from J; junction bases left unmatched: 3. The CDR3 loop spans 13 amino acids. CDR3 sequence reads: CASRGTGENEQFF. CDR3 nucleotides: TGTGCCAGCAGAGGGACAGGGGAGAATGAGCAGTTCTTC.

Only a few counts were recorded for this clonotype. This chain uses TRBV5-1 with TRBJ2-2; D gene uncertain. Per germline, CDR1 SGHRS and CDR2 YFSETQ. The CDR3 sequence is 13 residues long. Trimming took off 4 bases at V and 1 base at J, with 5 bases between the two ends. The CDR3 reads CASSPVNTGELFF. DNA for the CDR3: TGCGCCAGCAGCCCCGTGAACACCGGGGAGCTGTTTTTT. The variable domain in full, completed from reference TRBV5-1 and TRBJ2-2, reads KAGVTQTPRYLIKTRGQQVTLSCSPISGHRSVSWYQQTPGQGLQFLFEYFSETQRNKGNFPGRFSGRQFSNSRSEMNVSTLELGDSALYLCASSPVNTGELFFGEGSRLTVL.

The rearrangement links TRBV10-2 to TRBJ2-5; perhaps TRBD2 as D (5 bases). The length of the CDR3 is 12 residues. V shed 3 bases and J shed 9 bases, with 11 bases lying between them. The germline CDR1 and CDR2 sequences are WSHSY and SAAADI. In DNA form, the CDR3 reads TGCGCCAGCAGTGACAGGAGAGCGGCCCAGTACTTC. Translating it yields CASSDRRAAQYF.

The chain carries TRBV13 and TRBJ2-7; no clear D. The CDR3 consists of 13 residues. Trimming stripped 3 bases from V and 2 bases from J, with 8 bases between. The V gene's germline CDR1 is PRHDT and CDR2 FYEKMQ (reference sequence). The CDR3 nucleotides read TGTGCCAGCAGCTTCTTCCCAGCCTACGAGCAGTACTTC. Protein sequence: CASSFFPAYEQYF.

The chain uses TRBV6-1 and TRBJ2-7; 12 nucleotides match TRBD2. CDR1 and CDR2 (germline): MNHNS, SASEGT. The CDR3 has 18 residues. After removal of 5 bases from V and 1 base from J, the junction contained 12 bases not matched to a gene. The CDR3 loop reads CASSRLAGVSAVSYEQYF. The DNA of the CDR3 is TGTGCCAGCAGTCGACTAGCGGGAGTTTCTGCGGTATCCTACGAGCAGTACTTC.

Comments on this clonotype: This may come from a read error, since a much larger clone is one base off. V and J are TRBV12-3 or TRBV12-4 and TRBJ1-1; no reliable D call. The CDR3 contains 13 residues. The CDR3 sequence: CASSWSTNAEAFF. The CDR3, as DNA: TGTGCCAGCAGTTGGTCGACGAACGCTGAAGCTTTCTTT.

This clonotype has at least ten counts. This chain links TRBV28 with TRBJ2-1; TRBD2 agrees at 13 bases. Germline V lookup: CDR1 MDHEN, CDR2 SYDVKM. The J segment lost 4 bases and the V segment lost 3 bases, leaving 6 bases of the junction unmatched. CDR3 length: 17 residues. Here the CDR3 DNA reads TGTGCCAGCAGTTTTGAGGGGACTAGCGGGATATACAATGAGCAGTTCTTC. This gives the protein CASSFEGTSGIYNEQFF.

Ten or more counts support this clonotype. The chain couples TRBV11-2 to TRBJ2-7; no reliable D call. This CDR3 region has 16 residues. Germline CDR1 SGHAT, CDR2 FQNNGV. The V end lost 5 bases, the J end lost 0 bases, and 17 bases lay between the germline ends. CDR3 sequence (DNA): TGTGCCAGCAGCCGAAAGATCGGGCAGGCCTCCTACGAGCAGTACTTC. Translating it yields CASSRKIGQASYEQYF.

The rearrangement joins TRBV29-1 to TRBJ2-6; TRBD1 is a possible D gene (6 bases). Between the trimmed V and J ends, which lost 6 bases and 1 base, there was a span of 10 bases. The germline V gene encodes CDR1 SQVTM and CDR2 ANQGSEA. There are 14 residues in the CDR3. CDR3 DNA: TGCAGCGTAGGTACAGGGTCTGGGGCCAACGTCCTGACTTTC. Translated, it gives CSVGTGSGANVLTF.

The chain links TRBV19 to TRBJ2-1; D may be TRBD1 (6 bases). Germline V CDR1 and CDR2: LNHDA, SQIVND (reference sequence). V gave up 3 bases and J gave up 10 bases, with 19 bases separating them. This CDR3 is 15 amino acids long. The CDR3 spells CASSIQGMGQWEQFF. CDR3 sequence (DNA): TGTGCCAGTAGTATTCAGGGGATGGGGCAATGGGAGCAGTTCTTC.

This clonotype has ten or more counts. The chain couples TRBV5-1 to TRBJ1-2; possibly TRBD1 for D (5 bases). The CDR3 covers 14 residues. Trimming left V 0 bases short and J 7 bases short, with 13 bases between. Germline CDR1 SGHRS, CDR2 YFSETQ. The CDR3 protein is CASSLAAGESGYTF. CDR3 sequence (DNA): TGCGCCAGCAGCTTGGCCGCGGGGGAGAGTGGCTACACCTTC.

There are a few counts of this clonotype. The chain uses TRBV20-1 and TRBJ2-6; D unclear. The CDR3 is 12 amino acids. CDR1 is DFQATT and CDR2 is SNEGSKA in the germline V gene (reference sequence). Trimming removed 3 bases from V and 3 bases from J, with 3 bases in between. CDR3 DNA: TGCAGTGCTAGGTATGGGGCCAACGTCCTGACTTTC. This codes for CSARYGANVLTF.

The chain uses TRBV27 and TRBJ2-2; D uncertain. V lost 2 bases and J lost 5, with 9 bases in between. The CDR3 loop spans 14 amino acids. CDR1 MNHEY and CDR2 SMNVEV come from the germline V gene (reference sequence). This CDR3 reads CASSLGLWTGELFF. In nucleotides, the CDR3 is TGTGCCAGCAGTTTAGGTCTTTGGACCGGGGAGCTGTTTTTT.

The sample holds many counts of this clonotype. The rearrangement joins TRBV28 to TRBJ2-7; D ambiguous. This CDR3 comprises 14 residues. Trimming removed 1 base at V and 2 bases at J, with 9 bases between. CDR1 is MDHEN and CDR2 is SYDVKM in the germline V gene. CDR3 sequence reads: CASSLYGRAYEQYF. CDR3 bases: TGTGCCAGCAGTTTATACGGACGGGCCTACGAGCAGTACTTC.

This clonotype was seen many times. The chain has TRBV11-1 and TRBJ2-2; D uncertain. With 4 bases removed from V and 8 bases from J, the gap between germline ends came to 14 bases. Per the germline V gene, CDR1 is SGHAT and CDR2 is FQDESV (reference sequence). The CDR3 spans 14 residues. Here the CDR3 DNA reads TGTGCCAGCAGCTCCCTGGGCAGTCGAGGGGAGCTGTTTTTT. Its protein product is CASSSLGSRGELFF.

At least ten counts were recorded for this clonotype. CDR3 region: CASSLVGRPGEQYF. The CDR3 DNA reads as TGCGCCAGCAGCTTGGTGGGACGTCCTGGCGAGCAGTACTTC. The rearrangement links TRBV5-1 to TRBJ2-7; the D gene could be TRBD1 or TRBD2 (5 bases each). CDR3 length equals 14 residues. Germline V gene lookup returns CDR1 SGHRS and CDR2 YFSETQ. The ends were cut back, 0 bases at V and 6 bases at J, with 13 bases in the middle.

This clonotype was seen many times. This chain uses TRBV2 with TRBJ2-1, with a possible D match to TRBD2 (5 bases). This CDR3 comprises 13 residues. Per the germline V gene, CDR1 is SNHLY and CDR2 is FYNNEI. V was trimmed by 3 bases and J by 8 bases, leaving 11 bases between them. The DNA of the CDR3 is TGTGCCAGCAGTGATGGTGGGAGCGATGAGCAGTTCTTC. It specifies CASSDGGSDEQFF.

This clonotype was counted only a few times. A single base separates this from a much larger clone, so it may be a read error. The chain uses TRBV20-1 and TRBJ2-3; D is possibly TRBD1 (5 bases). CDR1 is DFQATT and CDR2 is SNEGSKA in the germline V gene (reference sequence). V was trimmed by 4 bases and J by 1 base, leaving 12 bases between them. The CDR3 covers 14 residues. In DNA form, the CDR3 reads TGCAGTGCTAAGGACACATCTGGCACAGATACGCAGTATTTT. It translates to CSAKDTSGTDTQYF.

This clonotype was recorded at least ten times. This chain connects TRBV7-2 to TRBJ2-3, with 11 bases fitting TRBD2. Germline CDR1 is SGHTA and CDR2 is FQGNSA. There are 15 residues in the CDR3. The V segment lost 5 bases and the J segment 2 bases; nucleotides outside the gene matches: 3. The CDR3 nucleotides read TGTGCCAGCAGCGGGACTAGCGGATACACAGATACGCAGTATTTT. It translates to CASSGTSGYTDTQYF.

This clonotype was recorded at least ten times. The chain couples TRBV20-1 to TRBJ2-2, with D possibly being TRBD1 (5 bases). V was trimmed by 5 bases and J by 0 bases, leaving 7 bases between them. CDR3 length: 13 residues. CDR1 and CDR2 from the germline V gene are DFQATT and SNEGSKA (reference sequence). CDR3 in DNA: TGCAGTGCTCGACAGCCGAACACCGGGGAGCTGTTTTTT. Translated, it gives CSARQPNTGELFF.

This clonotype has at least ten counts. This chain connects TRBV12-3 or TRBV12-4 to TRBJ1-1, with 8 bases aligning to TRBD1. Trimming cost V 5 bases and J 11 bases; bases outside gene matches: 16. The CDR3 totals 15 residues. For the CDR3, the DNA is TGTGCCAGCAGTCCCCAATCCGGGACAGGACTCGGGGCTTTCTTT. This sequence encodes CASSPQSGTGLGAFF.

V usage is TRBV7-6 and J usage is TRBJ2-1; tentatively, D is TRBD1 or TRBD2 (5 bases each). Trimming took off 5 bases at V and 6 bases at J, with 17 bases between the two ends. This CDR3 comprises 15 residues. CDR1 and CDR2 (germline): SGHVS, FNYEAQ. The CDR3 sequence is CASSPLQGGGNEQFF. CDR3 coding DNA: TGTGCCAGCAGCCCCCTCCAGGGTGGGGGCAATGAGCAGTTCTTC.

Ten or more counts support this clonotype. The rearrangement uses TRBV6-1 and TRBJ2-7; D assignment may be TRBD1 or TRBD2 (7 bases each). The length of the CDR3 is 14 residues. Deletions cut 5 bases from V and 1 base from J, with 12 bases between. Germline CDR1 MNHNS, CDR2 SASEGT. CDR3 amino acids: CASSYQGGSYEQYF. CDR3 DNA: TGTGCCAGCAGTTATCAGGGGGGGTCCTACGAGCAGTACTTC.